This T cell receptor beta chain was retrieved from a study of early T cells in non-severe SARS-CoV-2 infection. In the study overall: Sequencing of bulk RNA from unsorted whole blood was done, without chain pairing.

The TCR library protocol was used to attach unique molecular identifiers. These identifiers were attached to individual cDNA molecules. Using its own MiXCR run on the 5' RACE reads, TCRdb lists one record per CDR3 protein. Here the sample spans 98,000 or so distinct CDR3 sequences, about 12% being singletons. On this clonotype: Its target is not known.

The ends were cut back, 3 bases at V and 7 bases at J, with 9 bases in the middle. The CDR3 contains 12 residues. General study points: Matches to VDJdb favored anti-spike CD8 responses and missed private and CD4 specificities.

The chain uses TRBV12-3 or TRBV12-4 and TRBJ1-1; D not resolved. This receptor was identified in an adult who was a healthcare worker with PCR-confirmed SARS-CoV-2 infection or an uninfected control (not recorded which). What was sequenced was whole blood. The CDR3 nucleotides read TGTGCCAGCAGTTTGGTCCCGGTTGAAGCTTTCTTT. Its translation: CASSLVPVEAFF.